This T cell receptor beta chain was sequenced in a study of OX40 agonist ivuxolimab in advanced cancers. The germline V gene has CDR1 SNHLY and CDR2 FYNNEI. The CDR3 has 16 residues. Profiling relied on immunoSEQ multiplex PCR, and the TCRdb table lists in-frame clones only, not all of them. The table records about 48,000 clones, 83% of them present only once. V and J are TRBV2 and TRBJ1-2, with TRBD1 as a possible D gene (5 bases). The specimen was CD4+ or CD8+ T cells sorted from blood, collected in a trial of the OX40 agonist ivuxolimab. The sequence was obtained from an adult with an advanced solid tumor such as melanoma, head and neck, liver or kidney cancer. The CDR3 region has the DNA TGTGCATCCGGGACGGAGGATTTAAGGGCTAACTATGGCTACACCTTC. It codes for CASGTEDLRANYGYTF.